Below, one TCR beta chain is given with its context. Additional DNA sequences in this sample encode the identical CDR3. This entry belongs to a study of blood T cell repertoires in COVID-19. Across the whole study: The samples span acute and convalescent COVID-19 from the United States, Italy and Spain. PBMCs, B-cell-depleted T cells, or T cells provided the cDNA or gDNA that made up the material.

The CDR3 covers 12 residues. V lost 7 bases and J lost 5, with 8 bases in between. Germline V gene data show CDR1 as MDHEN and CDR2 as SYDVKM. The participants were between roughly 18 and 90 years old and came from 24 US areas. Grouping used clinical history reported by participants in a survey and questionnaire. Sequenced by immunoSEQ multiplex PCR; TCRdb stores in-frame clones only, minus some. This table holds around 160,000 clones, around 87% found once. This chain joins TRBV28 and TRBJ1-4; D is perhaps TRBD1 (6 bases). The source of this sequence is a woman aged 25 to 39 with acute COVID-19. The specimen was PBMCs or T cells enriched from blood (not recorded which). The CDR3 sequence: CASTQGNEKLFF. CDR3 sequence (DNA): TGTGCCAGCACCCAGGGGAATGAAAAACTGTTTTTT.